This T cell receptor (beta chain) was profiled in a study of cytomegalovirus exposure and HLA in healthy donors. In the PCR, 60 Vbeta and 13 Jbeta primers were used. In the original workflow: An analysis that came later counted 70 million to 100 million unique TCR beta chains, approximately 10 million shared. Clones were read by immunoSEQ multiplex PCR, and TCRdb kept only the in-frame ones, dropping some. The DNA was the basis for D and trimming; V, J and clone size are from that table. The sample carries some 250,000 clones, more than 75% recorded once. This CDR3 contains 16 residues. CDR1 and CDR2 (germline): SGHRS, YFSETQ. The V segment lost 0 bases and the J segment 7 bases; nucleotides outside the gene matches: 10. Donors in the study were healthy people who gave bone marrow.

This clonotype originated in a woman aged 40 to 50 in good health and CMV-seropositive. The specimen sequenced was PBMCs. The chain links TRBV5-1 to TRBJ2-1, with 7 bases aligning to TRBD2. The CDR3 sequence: CASSLGSRGRENEQFF. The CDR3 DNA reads TGCGCCAGCAGCTTGGGGTCACGAGGGAGGGAGAATGAGCAGTTCTTC.